This record looks at one T cell receptor (beta chain) sequence and its context. Its cognate antigen is unknown. Next came a second PCR, run for about 7 to 12 cycles, which used a sample-barcoded 5' primer along with a J-beta primer mix. TCRdb itself ran the 5' RACE reads through MiXCR, one entry per CDR3 protein. The repertoire consists of about 1.4 million distinct CDR3 sequences, with approximately 59% occurring once and the leading ten covering about 6.3%. The data were taken from a study of blood T cells in healthy people across ages. Study conclusions and caveats: Long-lived donors exceeded aged donors in naive CD4+ cells and diversity.

The germline V gene has CDR1 SGHNT and CDR2 YENEEA. The CDR3 has 13 amino acids. Trimming shortened V by 5 bases and J by 7 bases, and 12 bases separated the two germline ends. The chain carries TRBV11-3 and TRBJ2-1; possible D gene TRBD1, 6 bases. The TCR was taken from a man younger than 30 in good health. Specimen: blood. Here the CDR3 DNA reads TGTGCCAGCAGCCACCCGAGGGGGAATGAGCAGTTCTTC. Its translation is CASSHPRGNEQFF.